The TCR beta chain under discussion was sequenced for a study of T-cell memory formation after mild COVID-19. Turning to the study itself: TCR clusters were mostly confined to one donor each. Whole-study results and caveats: Pre-infection memory held some responding clones, suggesting pre-existing cross-reactive T cells responded. Later expanders leaned CD4+, whereas clones that contracted between day 15 and 85 were balanced CD4/CD8.

Constant-segment primers served in 5'RACE that generated TCR alpha and TCR beta cDNA libraries bearing sample barcodes and UMIs. One entry per CDR3 protein, called by TCRdb with MiXCR from the 5' RACE reads. The sample includes 250,000 to 300,000 distinct CDR3 sequences, 15% to 20% of them seen just once. CDR3 size: 14 residues. Trimming cost V 4 bases and J 6 bases; bases outside gene matches: 6. The germline V gene encodes CDR1 SGHRS and CDR2 YFSETQ. Details on this clonotype: Antigen: not known.

V usage is TRBV5-1 and J usage is TRBJ2-1; 8 bases align to TRBD2. The sequence derives from a young man who had mild COVID-19 (a few samples of this study predate the infection). Cell type and time point are not known. The sequenced material came from PBMCs or a T cell subset sorted from them (not recorded which). Here the CDR3 reads CASSPIAGTNEQFF. The CDR3, as DNA: TGCGCCAGCAGCCCTATAGCGGGGACCAATGAGCAGTTCTTC.